The 2 T cell receptor beta chains below all came from one sample that was sequenced in a study of blood T cell repertoires in COVID-19. Sequenced by immunoSEQ multiplex PCR; TCRdb stores in-frame clones only, minus some. The repertoire consists of some 350,000 clones, with approximately 82% occurring once and the leading ten covering 2.5% to 3%. The sample consisted of peripheral blood. These receptors all stem from a young man with active or convalescent COVID-19.

In its sample, this clone was seen once. The chain recombines TRBV7-9 with TRBJ2-3; maybe TRBD1 (6 bases). Between the trimmed V and J ends, which lost 4 bases and 2 bases, there was a span of 22 bases. Germline V gene data show CDR1 as SEHNR and CDR2 as FQNEAQ (reference sequence). The CDR3 runs 18 residues. This chain's CDR3 is CASSSSHGGPRATDTQYF. CDR3 coding DNA: TGTGCCAGCAGCTCCTCCCATGGGGGCCCTCGCGCCACAGATACGCAGTATTTT.

The chain has TRBV5-4 and TRBJ2-2; 9 bases are a match to TRBD1. Germline trimming cut 4 bases from V and 4 bases from J; bases unmatched to any gene: 5. The germline CDR1 and CDR2 sequences are SGHNT and YYREEE (reference sequence). The CDR3 spans 15 residues. The CDR3 protein is CASSTPGQGTGELFF. In nucleotides, the CDR3 is TGTGCCAGCAGCACCCCGGGACAGGGCACCGGGGAGCTGTTTTTT. Full variable domain (remainder filled in from reference TRBV5-4 and TRBJ2-2): ETGVTQSPTHLIKTRGQQVTLRCSSQSGHNTVSWYQQALGQGPQFIFQYYREEENGRGNFPPRFSGLQFPNYSSELNVNALELDDSALYLCASSTPGQGTGELFFGEGSRLTVL.